This T cell receptor beta chain was retrieved from a study of shared clonotypes between healthy human individuals. Germline CDR1 PRHDT, CDR2 FYEKMQ (reference sequence). V was shortened by 3 bases and J by 12 bases, with 27 bases between the two germline ends. The CDR3 has 17 residues. Genomic DNA of each subset was evenly split across several immunoSEQ plates. When replicate PCRs were run on sorted subsets, they used about 220 ng DNA, about 30,000 T cell genomes. The assay was immunoSEQ multiplex PCR, and TCRdb's table has in-frame clones only and misses some. There are approximately 1,500,000 clones in the sample; approximately 96% occur only once, and more than 0.9% lies in the top ten.

The material sequenced was naive CD4+ T cells sorted from blood. Subset indicated: CD45RA+ positively selected. The chain uses TRBV13 and TRBJ2-1; possibly TRBD1 for D (5 bases). The sequence was collected from a young man in good health. As DNA, the CDR3 is TGTGCCAGCAGCTTGCTTCACAGGCGGAGCCCAACAATGACGCAGTTCTTC. It encodes CASSLLHRRSPTMTQFF. Variable domain in full (rest from reference TRBV13 and TRBJ2-1): AAGVIQSPRHLIKEKRETATLKCYPIPRHDTVYWYQQGPGQDPQFLISFYEKMQSDKGSIPDRFSAQQFSDYHSELNMSSLELGDSALYFCASSLLHRRSPTMTQFFGPGTRLTVL.